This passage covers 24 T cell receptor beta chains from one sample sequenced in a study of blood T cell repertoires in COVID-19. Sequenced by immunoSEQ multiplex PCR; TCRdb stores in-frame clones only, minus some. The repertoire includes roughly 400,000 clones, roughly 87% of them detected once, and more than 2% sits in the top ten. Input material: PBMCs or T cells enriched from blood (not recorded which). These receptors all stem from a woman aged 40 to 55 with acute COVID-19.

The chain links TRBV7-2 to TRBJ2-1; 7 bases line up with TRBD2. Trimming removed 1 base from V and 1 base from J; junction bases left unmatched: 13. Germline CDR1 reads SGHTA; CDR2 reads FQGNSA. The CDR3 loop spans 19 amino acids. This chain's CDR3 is CASSLVGTTQLVSYNEQFF. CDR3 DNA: TGTGCCAGCAGCTTAGTGGGGACTACCCAGTTAGTTTCCTACAATGAGCAGTTCTTC.

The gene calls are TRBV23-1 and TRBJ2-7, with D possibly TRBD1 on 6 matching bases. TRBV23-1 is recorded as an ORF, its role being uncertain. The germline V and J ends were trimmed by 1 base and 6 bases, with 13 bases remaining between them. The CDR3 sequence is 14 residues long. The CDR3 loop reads CASSQLTGSPEQYF. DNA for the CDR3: TGCGCCAGCAGTCAATTGACAGGCTCCCCCGAGCAGTACTTC.

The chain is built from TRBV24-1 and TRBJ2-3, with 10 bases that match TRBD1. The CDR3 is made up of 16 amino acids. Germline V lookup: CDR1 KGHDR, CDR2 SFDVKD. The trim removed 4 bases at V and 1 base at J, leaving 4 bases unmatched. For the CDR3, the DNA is TGTGCCACCAGTGAGGGCGGGACAGGGGGCACAGATACGCAGTATTTT. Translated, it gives CATSEGGTGGTDTQYF.

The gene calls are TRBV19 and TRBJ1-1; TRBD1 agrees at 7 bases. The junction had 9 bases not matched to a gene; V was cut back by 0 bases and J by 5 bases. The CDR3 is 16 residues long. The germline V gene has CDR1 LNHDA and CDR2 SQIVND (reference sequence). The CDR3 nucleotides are TGTGCCAGTAGTATAGACCTAGGGGGCGCCGGGACTGAAGCTTTCTTT. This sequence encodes CASSIDLGGAGTEAFF.

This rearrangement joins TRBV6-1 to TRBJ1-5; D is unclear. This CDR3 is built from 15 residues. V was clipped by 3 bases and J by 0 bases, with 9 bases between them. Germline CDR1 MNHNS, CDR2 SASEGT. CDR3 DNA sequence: TGTGCCAGCAGTGAGCGGCGAATTAGCAATCAGCCCCAGCATTTT. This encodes CASSERRISNQPQHF.

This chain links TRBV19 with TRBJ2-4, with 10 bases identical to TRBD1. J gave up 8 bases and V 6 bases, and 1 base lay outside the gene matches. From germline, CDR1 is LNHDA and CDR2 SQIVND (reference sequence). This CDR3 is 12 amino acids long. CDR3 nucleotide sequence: TGTGCCAGTAGGGACAGGGGGGACATTCAGTACTTC. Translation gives CASRDRGDIQYF.

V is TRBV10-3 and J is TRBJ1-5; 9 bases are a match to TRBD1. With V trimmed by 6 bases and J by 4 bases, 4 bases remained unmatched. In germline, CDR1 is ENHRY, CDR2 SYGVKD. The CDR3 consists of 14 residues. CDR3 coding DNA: TGTGCCATCAGGAGGGACAGGGAAAATCAGCCCCAGCATTTT. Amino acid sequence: CAIRRDRENQPQHF.

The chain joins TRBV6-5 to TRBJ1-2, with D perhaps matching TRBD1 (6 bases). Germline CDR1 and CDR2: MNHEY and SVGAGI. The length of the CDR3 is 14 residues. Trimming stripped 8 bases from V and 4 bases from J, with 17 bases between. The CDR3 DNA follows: TGTGCCAGCCGACCTGGCATGGACAGCTATGGCTACACCTTC. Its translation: CASRPGMDSYGYTF.

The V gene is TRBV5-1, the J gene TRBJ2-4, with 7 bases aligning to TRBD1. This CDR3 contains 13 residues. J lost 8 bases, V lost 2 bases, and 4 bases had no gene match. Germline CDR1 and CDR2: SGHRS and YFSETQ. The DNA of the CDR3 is TGCGCCAGCAGCTTACGACAGGGCGACATTCAGTACTTC. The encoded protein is CASSLRQGDIQYF.

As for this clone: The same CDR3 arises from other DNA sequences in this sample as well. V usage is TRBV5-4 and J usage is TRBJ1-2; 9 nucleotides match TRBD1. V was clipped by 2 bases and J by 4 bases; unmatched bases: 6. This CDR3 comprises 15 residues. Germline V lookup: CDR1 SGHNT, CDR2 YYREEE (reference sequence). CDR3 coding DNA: TGTGCCAGCAGCTTAGGCGGGACAGGGATCTATGGCTACACCTTC. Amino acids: CASSLGGTGIYGYTF.

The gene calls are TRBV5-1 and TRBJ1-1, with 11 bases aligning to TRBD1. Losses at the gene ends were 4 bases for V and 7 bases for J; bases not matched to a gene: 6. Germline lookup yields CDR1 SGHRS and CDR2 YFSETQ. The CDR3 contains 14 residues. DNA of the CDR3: TGCGCCAGCAGCCAAGGGGACAGGGGGTTTGAAGCTTTCTTT. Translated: CASSQGDRGFEAFF.

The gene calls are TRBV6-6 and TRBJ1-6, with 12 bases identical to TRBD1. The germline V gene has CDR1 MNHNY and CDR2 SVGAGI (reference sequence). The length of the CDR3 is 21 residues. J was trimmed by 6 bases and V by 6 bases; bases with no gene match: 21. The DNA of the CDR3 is TGTGCCAGCAGCCGTCGAAACCAGGGACAGGGGGCCTATACACGTAATTCACCCCTCCACTTT. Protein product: CASSRRNQGQGAYTRNSPLHF.

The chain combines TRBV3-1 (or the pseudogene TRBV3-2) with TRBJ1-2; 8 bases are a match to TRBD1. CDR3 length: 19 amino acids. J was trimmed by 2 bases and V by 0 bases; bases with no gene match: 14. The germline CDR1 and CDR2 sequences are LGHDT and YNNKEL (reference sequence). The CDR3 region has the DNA TGTGCCAGCAGCCAAGAACGACCGGGACAGGTCGTGTTGAACTATGGCTACACCTTC. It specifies CASSQERPGQVVLNYGYTF.

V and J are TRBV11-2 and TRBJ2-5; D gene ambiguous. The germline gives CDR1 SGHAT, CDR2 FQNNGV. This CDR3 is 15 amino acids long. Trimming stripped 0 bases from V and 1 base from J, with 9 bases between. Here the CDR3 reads CASSLEGTAQETQYF. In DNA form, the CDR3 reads TGTGCCAGCAGCTTAGAAGGCACAGCCCAAGAGACCCAGTACTTC. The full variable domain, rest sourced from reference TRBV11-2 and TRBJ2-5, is EAGVAQSPRYKIIEKRQSVAFWCNPISGHATLYWYQQILGQGPKLLIQFQNNGVVDDSQLPKDRFSAERLKGVDSTLKIQPAKLEDSAVYLCASSLEGTAQETQYFGPGTRLLVL.

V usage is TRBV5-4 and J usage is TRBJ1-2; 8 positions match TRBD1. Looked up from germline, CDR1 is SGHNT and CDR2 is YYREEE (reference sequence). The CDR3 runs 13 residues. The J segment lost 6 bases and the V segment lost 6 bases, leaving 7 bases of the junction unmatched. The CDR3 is CASTPGQVNGYTF. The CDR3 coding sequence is TGTGCCAGCACCCCGGGACAGGTGAATGGCTACACCTTC. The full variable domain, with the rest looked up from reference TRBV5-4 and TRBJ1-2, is ETGVTQSPTHLIKTRGQQVTLRCSSQSGHNTVSWYQQALGQGPQFIFQYYREEENGRGNFPPRFSGLQFPNYSSELNVNALELDDSALYLCASTPGQVNGYTFGSGTRLTVV.

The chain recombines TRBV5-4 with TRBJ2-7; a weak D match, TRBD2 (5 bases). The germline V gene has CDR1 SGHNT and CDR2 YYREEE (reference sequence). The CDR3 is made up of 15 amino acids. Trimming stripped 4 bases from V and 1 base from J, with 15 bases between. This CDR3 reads CASSTGLPGSYEQYF. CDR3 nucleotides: TGTGCCAGCAGCACTGGACTCCCCGGTTCCTACGAGCAGTACTTC.

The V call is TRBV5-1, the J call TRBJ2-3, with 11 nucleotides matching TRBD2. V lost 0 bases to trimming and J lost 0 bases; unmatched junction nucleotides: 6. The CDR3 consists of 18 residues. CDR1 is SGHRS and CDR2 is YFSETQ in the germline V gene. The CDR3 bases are TGCGCCAGCAGCTTGGAGCCTCTAGCGGGGGGTAGCACAGATACGCAGTATTTT. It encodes CASSLEPLAGGSTDTQYF.

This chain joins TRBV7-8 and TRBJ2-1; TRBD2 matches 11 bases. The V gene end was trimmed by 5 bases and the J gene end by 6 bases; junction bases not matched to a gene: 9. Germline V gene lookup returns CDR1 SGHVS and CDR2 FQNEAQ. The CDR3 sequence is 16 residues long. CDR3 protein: CASSLSGGAVSNEQFF. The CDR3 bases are TGTGCCAGCAGCCTTAGCGGGGGGGCCGTCTCCAATGAGCAGTTCTTC. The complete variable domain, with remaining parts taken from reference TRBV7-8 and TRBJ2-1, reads GAGVSQSPRYKVAKRGQDVALRCDPISGHVSLFWYQQALGQGPEFLTYFQNEAQLDKSGLPSDRFFAERPEGSVSTLKIQRTQQEDSAVYLCASSLSGGAVSNEQFFGPGTRLTVL.

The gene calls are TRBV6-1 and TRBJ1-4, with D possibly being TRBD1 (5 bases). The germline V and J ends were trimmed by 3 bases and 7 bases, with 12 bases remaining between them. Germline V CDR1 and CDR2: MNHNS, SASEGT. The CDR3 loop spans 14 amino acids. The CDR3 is CASSENRFTEKLFF. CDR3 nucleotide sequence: TGTGCCAGCAGTGAGAACAGGTTTACTGAAAAACTGTTTTTT.

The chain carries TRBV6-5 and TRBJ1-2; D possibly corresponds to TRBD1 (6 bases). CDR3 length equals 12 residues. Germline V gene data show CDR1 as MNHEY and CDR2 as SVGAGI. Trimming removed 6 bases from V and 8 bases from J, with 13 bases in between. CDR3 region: CASSLQGTGYTF. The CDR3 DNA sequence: TGTGCCAGCAGCCTACAGGGCACGGGCTACACCTTC.

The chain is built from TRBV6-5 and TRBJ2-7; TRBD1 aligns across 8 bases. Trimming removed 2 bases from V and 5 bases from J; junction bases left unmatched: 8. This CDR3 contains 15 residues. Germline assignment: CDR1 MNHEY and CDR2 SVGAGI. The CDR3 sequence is CASSYDSYRGNEQYF. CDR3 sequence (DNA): TGTGCCAGCAGTTACGATTCGTACAGGGGGAACGAGCAGTACTTC.

The CDR3: CAISVIEGQDGYGYTF. The CDR3 DNA is TGTGCCATCAGTGTGATTGAGGGCCAGGATGGCTATGGCTACACCTTC. The rearrangement links TRBV10-3 to TRBJ1-2; D gene ambiguous. The CDR3 extends over 16 amino acids. CDR1 and CDR2 (germline): ENHRY, SYGVKD. Between the trimmed V and J ends, which lost 4 bases and 4 bases, there was a span of 19 bases.

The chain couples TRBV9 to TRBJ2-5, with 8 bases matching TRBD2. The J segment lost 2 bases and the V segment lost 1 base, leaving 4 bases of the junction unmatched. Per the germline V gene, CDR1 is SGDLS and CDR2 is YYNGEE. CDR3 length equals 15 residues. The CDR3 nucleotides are TGTGCCAGCAGCGTACTCGCGGGGGGACAAGAGACCCAGTACTTC. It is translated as CASSVLAGGQETQYF.

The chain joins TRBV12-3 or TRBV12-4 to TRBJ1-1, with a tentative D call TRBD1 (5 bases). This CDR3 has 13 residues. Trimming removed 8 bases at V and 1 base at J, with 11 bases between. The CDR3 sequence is CASGHTGNTEAFF. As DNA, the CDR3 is TGTGCCAGCGGACACACAGGGAACACTGAAGCTTTCTTT.